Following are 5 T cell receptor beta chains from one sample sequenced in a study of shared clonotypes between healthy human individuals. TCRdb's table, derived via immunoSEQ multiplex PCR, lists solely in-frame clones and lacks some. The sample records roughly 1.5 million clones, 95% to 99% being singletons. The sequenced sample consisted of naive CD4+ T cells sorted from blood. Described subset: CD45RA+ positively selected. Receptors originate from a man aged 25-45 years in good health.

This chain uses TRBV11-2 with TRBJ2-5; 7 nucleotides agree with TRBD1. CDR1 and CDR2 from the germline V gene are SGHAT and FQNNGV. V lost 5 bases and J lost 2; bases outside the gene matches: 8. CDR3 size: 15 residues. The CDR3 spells CASSLLTGRQETQYF. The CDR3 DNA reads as TGTGCCAGCAGCCTATTGACAGGGCGGCAAGAGACCCAGTACTTC.

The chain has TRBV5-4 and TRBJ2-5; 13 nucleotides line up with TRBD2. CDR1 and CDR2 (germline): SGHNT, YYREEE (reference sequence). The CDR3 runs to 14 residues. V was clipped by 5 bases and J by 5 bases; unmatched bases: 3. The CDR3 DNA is TGTGCCAGCAGGATGACTAGCGGGGGGGAGACCCAGTACTTC. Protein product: CASRMTSGGETQYF. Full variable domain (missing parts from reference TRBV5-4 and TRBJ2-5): ETGVTQSPTHLIKTRGQQVTLRCSSQSGHNTVSWYQQALGQGPQFIFQYYREEENGRGNFPPRFSGLQFPNYSSELNVNALELDDSALYLCASRMTSGGETQYFGPGTRLLVL.

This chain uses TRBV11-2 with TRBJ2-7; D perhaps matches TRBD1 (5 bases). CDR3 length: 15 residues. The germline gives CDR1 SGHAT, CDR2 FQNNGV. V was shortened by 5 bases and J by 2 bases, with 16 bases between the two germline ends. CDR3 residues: CASSRMDTLTYEQYF. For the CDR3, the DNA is TGTGCCAGCAGCCGCATGGACACTTTAACCTACGAGCAGTACTTC. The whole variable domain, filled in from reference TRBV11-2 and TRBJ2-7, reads EAGVAQSPRYKIIEKRQSVAFWCNPISGHATLYWYQQILGQGPKLLIQFQNNGVVDDSQLPKDRFSAERLKGVDSTLKIQPAKLEDSAVYLCASSRMDTLTYEQYFGPGTRLTVT.

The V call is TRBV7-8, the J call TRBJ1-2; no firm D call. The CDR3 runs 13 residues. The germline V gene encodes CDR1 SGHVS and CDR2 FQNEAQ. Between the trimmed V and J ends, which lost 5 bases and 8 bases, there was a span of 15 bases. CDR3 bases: TGTGCCAGCAGCACTAGTATGGTGGAAGGCTACACCTTC. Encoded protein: CASSTSMVEGYTF.

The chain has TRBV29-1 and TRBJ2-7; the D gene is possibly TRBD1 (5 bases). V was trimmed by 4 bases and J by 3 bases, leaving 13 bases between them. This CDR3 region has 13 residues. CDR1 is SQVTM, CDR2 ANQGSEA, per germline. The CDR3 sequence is CSVGSAGNYEQYF. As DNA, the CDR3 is TGCAGCGTTGGTTCGGCAGGGAACTACGAGCAGTACTTC.